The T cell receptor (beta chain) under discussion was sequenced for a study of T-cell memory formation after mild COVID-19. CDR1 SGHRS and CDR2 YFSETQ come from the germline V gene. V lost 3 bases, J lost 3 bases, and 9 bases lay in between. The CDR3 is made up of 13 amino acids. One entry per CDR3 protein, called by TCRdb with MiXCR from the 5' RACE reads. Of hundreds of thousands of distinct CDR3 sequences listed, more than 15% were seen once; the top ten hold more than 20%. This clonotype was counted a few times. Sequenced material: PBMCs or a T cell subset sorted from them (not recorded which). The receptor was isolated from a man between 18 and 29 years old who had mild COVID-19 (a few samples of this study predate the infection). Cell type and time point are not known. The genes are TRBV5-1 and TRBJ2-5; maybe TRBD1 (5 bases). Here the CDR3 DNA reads TGCGCCAGCAGCTCGATGACAGAAGAGACCCAGTACTTC. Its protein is CASSSMTEETQYF.